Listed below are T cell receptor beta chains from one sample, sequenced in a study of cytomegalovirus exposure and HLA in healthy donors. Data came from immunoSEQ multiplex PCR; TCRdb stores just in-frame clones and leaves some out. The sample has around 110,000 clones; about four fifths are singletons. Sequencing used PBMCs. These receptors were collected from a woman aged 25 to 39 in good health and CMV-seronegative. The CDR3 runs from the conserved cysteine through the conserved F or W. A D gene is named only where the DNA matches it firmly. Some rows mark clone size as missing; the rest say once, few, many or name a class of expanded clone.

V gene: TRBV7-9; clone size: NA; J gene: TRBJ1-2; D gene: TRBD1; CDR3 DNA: TGTGCCAGCAGCAATATCCGGGACAGGGTGGACTATGGCTACACCTTC; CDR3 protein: CASSNIRDRVDYGYTF
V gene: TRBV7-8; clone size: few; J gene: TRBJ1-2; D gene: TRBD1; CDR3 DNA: TGTGCCAGCAGCCTACAGGGGGCGGGTGGCTACACCTTC; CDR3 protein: CASSLQGAGGYTF
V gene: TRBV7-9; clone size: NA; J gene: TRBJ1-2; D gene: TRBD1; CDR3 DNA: TGTGCCAGCAGCCGGCCGGACAGGGGGGGCGGTGGCTACACCTTC; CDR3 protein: CASSRPDRGGGGYTF
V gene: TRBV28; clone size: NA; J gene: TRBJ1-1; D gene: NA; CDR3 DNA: TGTGCCAGCAGTCGATCCCAGGGAAAAGCTTTCTTT; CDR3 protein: CASSRSQGKAFF
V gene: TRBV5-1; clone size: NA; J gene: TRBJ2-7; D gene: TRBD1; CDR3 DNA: TGCGCCAGCAGCTGGGGACAGGGGGACTACGAGCAGTACTTC; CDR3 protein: CASSWGQGDYEQYF
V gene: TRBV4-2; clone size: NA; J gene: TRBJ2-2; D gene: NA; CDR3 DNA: TGTGCCAGCAGCCAAGAGGTTTGGACTACGAACACCGGGGAGCTGTTTTTT; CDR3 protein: CASSQEVWTTNTGELFF
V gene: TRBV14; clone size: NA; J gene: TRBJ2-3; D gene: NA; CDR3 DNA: TGTGCCAGCAGCCAACCCCCCAGGCTCCAGCAGTATTTT; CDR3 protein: CASSQPPRLQQYF
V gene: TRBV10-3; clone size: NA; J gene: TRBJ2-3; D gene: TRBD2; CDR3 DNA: TGTGCCATCAGTAGGACTAGTCCGAGGACAGATACGCAGTATTTT; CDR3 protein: CAISRTSPRTDTQYF
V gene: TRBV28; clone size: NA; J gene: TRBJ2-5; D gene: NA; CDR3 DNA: TGTGCCAGCAGTTTAGACAGCCACCAAGAGACCCAGTACTTC; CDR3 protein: CASSLDSHQETQYF
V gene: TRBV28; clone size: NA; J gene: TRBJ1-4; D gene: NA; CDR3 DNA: TGTGCCAGCAGACAGGTGGTAGTAACTAATGAAAAACTGTTTTTT; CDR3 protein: CASRQVVVTNEKLFF
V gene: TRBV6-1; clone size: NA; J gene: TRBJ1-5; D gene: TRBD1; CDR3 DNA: TGTGCCAGCAGTGGTGCGACAGGGATAAGAAATCAGCCCCAGCATTTT; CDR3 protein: CASSGATGIRNQPQHF
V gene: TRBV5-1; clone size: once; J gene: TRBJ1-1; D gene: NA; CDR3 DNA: TGCGCCAGCAGCCCTACAGAGAGCACTGAAGCTTTCTTT; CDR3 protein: CASSPTESTEAFF
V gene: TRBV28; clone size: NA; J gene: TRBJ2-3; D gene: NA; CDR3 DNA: TGTGCCAGCAGTGGGTCTCTAGTACTCACAGATACGCAGTATTTT; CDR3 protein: CASSGSLVLTDTQYF
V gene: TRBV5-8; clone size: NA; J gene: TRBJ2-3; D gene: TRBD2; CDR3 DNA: TGTGCCAGCAGCTCGGGACTAGCGGGGCCTACAGATACGCAGTATTTT; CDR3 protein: CASSSGLAGPTDTQYF
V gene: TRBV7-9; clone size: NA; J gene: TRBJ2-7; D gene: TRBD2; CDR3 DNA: TGTGCCAGCAGCTCCGGGACTAGTTTGACCTACGAGCAGTACTTC; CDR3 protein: CASSSGTSLTYEQYF
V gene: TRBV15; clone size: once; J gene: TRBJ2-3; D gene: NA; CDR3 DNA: TGTGCCACCAGCAGAGATCAAGCGGGCACAGATACGCAGTATTTT; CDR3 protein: CATSRDQAGTDTQYF